This T cell receptor beta chain was sequenced in a study of shared clonotypes between healthy human individuals. Broader study findings: The diversity represented, both genetic and in exposure history, was limited by few donors.

TCRdb's table, derived via immunoSEQ multiplex PCR, lists solely in-frame clones and lacks some. The sample gives 600,000 to 750,000 clones, 72% of which show up once; less than 2% is in the top ten. Of note for this clone: Its antigen is not known.

The V and J ends lost 4 bases and 4 bases, in that order; junction bases with no gene match: 11. The CDR3 covers 17 residues. Looked up from germline, CDR1 is SEHNR and CDR2 is FQNEAQ (reference sequence). The specimen was memory CD4+ T cells sorted from blood. Described subset: CD45RA-negative fraction. This clonotype was obtained from a woman aged 25 to 39 in good health. The chain carries TRBV7-9 and TRBJ2-5; 11 bases are a match to TRBD1. CDR3 DNA: TGTGCCAGCAGCTCATTGGGGCTCGGACAGGGGGCAGAGACCCAGTACTTC. This translates into CASSSLGLGQGAETQYF.